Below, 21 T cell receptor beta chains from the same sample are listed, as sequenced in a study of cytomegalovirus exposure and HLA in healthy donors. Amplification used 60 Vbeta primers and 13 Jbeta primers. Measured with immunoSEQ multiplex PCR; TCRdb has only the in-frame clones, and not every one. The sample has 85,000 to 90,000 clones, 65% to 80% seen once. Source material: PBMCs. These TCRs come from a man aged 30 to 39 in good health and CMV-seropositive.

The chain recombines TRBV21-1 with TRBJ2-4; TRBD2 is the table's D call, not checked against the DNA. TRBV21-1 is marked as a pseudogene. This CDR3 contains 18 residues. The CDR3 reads CASSKNRKRPRPGNIQYF. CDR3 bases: TGTGCCAGCAGCAAAAATCGAAAAAGGCCCCGCCCGGGAAACATTCAGTACTTC.

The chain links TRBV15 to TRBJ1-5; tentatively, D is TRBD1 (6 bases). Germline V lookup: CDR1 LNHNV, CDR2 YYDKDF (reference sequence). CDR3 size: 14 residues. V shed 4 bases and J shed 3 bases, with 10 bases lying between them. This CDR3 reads CATSIDRINQPQHF. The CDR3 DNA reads TGTGCCACCAGCATTGACAGGATCAATCAGCCCCAGCATTTT.

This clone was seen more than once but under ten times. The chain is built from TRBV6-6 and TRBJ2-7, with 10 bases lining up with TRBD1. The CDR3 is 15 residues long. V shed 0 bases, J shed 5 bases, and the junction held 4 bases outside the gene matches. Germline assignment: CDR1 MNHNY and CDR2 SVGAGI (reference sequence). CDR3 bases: TGTGCCAGCAGTTACTCGATCGACAGGGGGCACGAGCAGTACTTC. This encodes CASSYSIDRGHEQYF.

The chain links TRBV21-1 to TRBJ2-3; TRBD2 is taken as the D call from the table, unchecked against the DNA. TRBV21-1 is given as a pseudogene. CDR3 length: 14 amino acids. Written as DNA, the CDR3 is TGTGCCAGCAGCGGTCGGGGGGGCACAGATACGCAGTATTTT. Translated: CASSGRGGTDTQYF.

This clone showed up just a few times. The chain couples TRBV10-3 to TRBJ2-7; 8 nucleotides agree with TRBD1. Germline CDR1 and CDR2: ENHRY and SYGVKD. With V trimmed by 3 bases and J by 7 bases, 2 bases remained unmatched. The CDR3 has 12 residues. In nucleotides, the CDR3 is TGTGCCATCAGTGAACAGGGGGGAGAGCAGTACTTC. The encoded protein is CAISEQGGEQYF.

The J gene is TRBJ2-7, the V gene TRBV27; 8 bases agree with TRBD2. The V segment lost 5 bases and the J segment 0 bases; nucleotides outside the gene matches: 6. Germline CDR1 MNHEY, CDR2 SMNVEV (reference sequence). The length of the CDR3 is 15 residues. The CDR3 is CASSARGGSSYEQYF. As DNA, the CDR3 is TGTGCCAGCAGTGCTCGGGGGGGGAGCTCCTACGAGCAGTACTTC.

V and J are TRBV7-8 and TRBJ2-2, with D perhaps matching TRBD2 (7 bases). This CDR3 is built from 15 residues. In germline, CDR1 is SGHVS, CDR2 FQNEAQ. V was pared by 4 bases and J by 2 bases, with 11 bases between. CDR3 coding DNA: TGTGCCAGCAGCTATCGGGGGGCCAACACCGGGGAGCTGTTTTTT. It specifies CASSYRGANTGELFF.

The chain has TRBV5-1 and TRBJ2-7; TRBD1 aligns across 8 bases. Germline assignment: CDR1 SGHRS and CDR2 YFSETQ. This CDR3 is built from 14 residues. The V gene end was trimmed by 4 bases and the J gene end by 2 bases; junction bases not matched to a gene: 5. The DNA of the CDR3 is TGCGCCAGCAGCACGGACAGGGCCCCCTACGAGCAGTACTTC. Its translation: CASSTDRAPYEQYF. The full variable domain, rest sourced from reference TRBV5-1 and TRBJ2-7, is KAGVTQTPRYLIKTRGQQVTLSCSPISGHRSVSWYQQTPGQGLQFLFEYFSETQRNKGNFPGRFSGRQFSNSRSEMNVSTLELGDSALYLCASSTDRAPYEQYFGPGTRLTVT.

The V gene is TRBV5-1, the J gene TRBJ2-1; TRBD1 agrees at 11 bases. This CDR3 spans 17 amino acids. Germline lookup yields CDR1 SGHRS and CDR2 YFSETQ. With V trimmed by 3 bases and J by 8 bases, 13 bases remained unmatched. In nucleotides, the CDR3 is TGCGCCAGCAGCTCCCCCCTGGGGGACAGGGGGGAGGATGAGCAGTTCTTC. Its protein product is CASSSPLGDRGEDEQFF.

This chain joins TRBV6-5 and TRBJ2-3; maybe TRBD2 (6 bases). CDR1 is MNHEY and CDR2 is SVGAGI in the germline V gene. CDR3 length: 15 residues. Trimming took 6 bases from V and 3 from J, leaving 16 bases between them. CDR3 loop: CASRDPGGRTDTQYF. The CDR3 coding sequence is TGTGCCAGCAGGGACCCCGGGGGTCGGACAGATACGCAGTATTTT.

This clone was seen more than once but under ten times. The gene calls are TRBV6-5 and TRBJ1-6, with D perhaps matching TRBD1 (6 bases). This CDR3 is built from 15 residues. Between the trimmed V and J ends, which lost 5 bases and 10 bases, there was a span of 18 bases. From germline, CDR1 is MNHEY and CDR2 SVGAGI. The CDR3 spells CASSAKGTSGSPLHF. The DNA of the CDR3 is TGTGCCAGCAGTGCGAAAGGGACATCGGGATCACCCCTCCACTTT.

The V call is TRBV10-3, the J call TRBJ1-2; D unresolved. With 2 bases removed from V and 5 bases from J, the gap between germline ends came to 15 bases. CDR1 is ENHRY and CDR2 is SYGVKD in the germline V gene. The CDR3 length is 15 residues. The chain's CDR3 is CAISEPEEKSYGYTF. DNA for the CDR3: TGTGCCATCAGTGAGCCCGAAGAAAAGAGTTATGGCTACACCTTC.

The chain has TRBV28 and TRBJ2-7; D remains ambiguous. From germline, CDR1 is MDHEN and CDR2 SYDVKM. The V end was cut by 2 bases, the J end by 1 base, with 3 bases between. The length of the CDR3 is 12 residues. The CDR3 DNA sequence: TGTGCCAGCAGTTTAGAGTCCTACGAGCAGTACTTC. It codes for CASSLESYEQYF.

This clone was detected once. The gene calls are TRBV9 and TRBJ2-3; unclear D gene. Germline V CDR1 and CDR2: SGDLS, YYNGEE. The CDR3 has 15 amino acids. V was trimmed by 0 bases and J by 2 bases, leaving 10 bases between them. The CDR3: CASSVATYNTDTQYF. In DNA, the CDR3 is TGTGCCAGCAGCGTAGCTACTTATAACACAGATACGCAGTATTTT.

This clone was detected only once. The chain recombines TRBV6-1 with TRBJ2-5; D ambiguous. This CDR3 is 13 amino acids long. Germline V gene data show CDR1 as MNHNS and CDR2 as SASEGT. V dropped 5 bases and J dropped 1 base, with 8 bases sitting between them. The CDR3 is CASSWAFQETQYF. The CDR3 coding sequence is TGTGCCAGCAGTTGGGCCTTCCAAGAGACCCAGTACTTC.

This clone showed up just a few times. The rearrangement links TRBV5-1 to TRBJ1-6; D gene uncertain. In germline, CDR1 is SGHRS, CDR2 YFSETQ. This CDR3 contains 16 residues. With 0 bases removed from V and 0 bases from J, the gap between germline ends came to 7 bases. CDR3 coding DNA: TGCGCCAGCAGCTTGGATGTCAGCTCCTATAATTCACCCCTCCACTTT. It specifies CASSLDVSSYNSPLHF.

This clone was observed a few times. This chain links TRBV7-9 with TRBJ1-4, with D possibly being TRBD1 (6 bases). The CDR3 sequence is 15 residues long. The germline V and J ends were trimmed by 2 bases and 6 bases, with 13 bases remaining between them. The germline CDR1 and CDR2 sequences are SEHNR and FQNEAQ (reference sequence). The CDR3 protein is CASSLYGTPDEKLFF. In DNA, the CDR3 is TGTGCCAGCAGCTTATACGGGACACCTGATGAAAAACTGTTTTTT.

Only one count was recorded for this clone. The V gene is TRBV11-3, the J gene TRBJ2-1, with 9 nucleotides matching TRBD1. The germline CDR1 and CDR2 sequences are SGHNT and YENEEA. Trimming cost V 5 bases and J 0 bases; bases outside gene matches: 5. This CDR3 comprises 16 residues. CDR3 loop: CASSPGTGISYNEQFF. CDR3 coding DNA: TGTGCCAGCAGCCCGGGGACAGGGATCTCCTACAATGAGCAGTTCTTC.

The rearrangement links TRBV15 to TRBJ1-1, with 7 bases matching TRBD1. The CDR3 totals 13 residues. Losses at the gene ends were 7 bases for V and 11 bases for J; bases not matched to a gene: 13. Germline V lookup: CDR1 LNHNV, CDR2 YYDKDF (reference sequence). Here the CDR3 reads CATTDRAPSGAFF. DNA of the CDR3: TGTGCCACCACCGACAGGGCCCCCTCTGGGGCTTTCTTT.

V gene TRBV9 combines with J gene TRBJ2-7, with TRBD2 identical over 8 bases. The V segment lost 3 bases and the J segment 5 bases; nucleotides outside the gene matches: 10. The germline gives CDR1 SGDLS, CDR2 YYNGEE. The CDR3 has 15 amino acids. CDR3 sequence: CASSARGGKINEQYF. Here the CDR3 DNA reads TGTGCCAGCAGCGCTCGGGGGGGCAAGATCAACGAGCAGTACTTC.

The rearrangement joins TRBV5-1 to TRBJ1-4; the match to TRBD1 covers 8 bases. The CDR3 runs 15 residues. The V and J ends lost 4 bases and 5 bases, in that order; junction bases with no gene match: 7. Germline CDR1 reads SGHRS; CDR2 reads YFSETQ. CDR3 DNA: TGCGCCAGCAGCACTCGACAGGGGTTAAATGAAAAACTGTTTTTT. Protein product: CASSTRQGLNEKLFF.